The 20 T cell receptor beta chains listed next were all sequenced from one sample in a study of HIV-infected patients and healthy controls. cDNA was made from about 510 ng RNA using alpha and beta constant primers. Alpha and beta chain libraries were made separately by chain-specific third strand synthesis with multiplexing indices. Each CDR3 protein gets one entry after TCRdb re-called the 5' RACE reads with MiXCR. The sample contains about 8,000 distinct CDR3 sequences, less than 7.5% of which appear only once. Antiretroviral therapy had run roughly three months, about 14 weeks, before follow-up blood collection. No cell fractionation was done, so the repertoire covers all unsorted peripheral blood T cells. The starting material was blood, obtained during antiretroviral therapy. Receptor source: an adult with HIV infection.

This clonotype has at least ten counts. This beta chain lies outside the target of a library built for alpha chains; its clone size means little. The chain links TRBV20-1 to TRBJ2-7; maybe TRBD1 (6 bases). The CDR3 length is 14 residues. CDR1 and CDR2 from the germline V gene are DFQATT and SNEGSKA (reference sequence). With 3 bases removed from V and 2 bases from J, the gap between germline ends came to 14 bases. Written as DNA, the CDR3 is TGCAGTGCTAGGCCCCTCAGGGACACCTACGAGCAGTACTTC. It translates to CSARPLRDTYEQYF.

This clonotype occurred many times. In a library made to pick up alpha chains, this beta chain is a stray read with a size that means little. The J gene is TRBJ2-7, the V gene TRBV29-1; D not resolved. Trimming removed 5 bases from V and 0 bases from J, with 8 bases in between. The CDR3 is 12 residues long. Germline V gene sequence: CDR1 SQVTM, CDR2 ANQGSEA. The CDR3, as DNA: TGCAGCGTTTCCGGGCCCTCCTACGAGCAGTACTTC. This sequence encodes CSVSGPSYEQYF.

There are many counts of this clonotype. This beta chain was picked up by a library intended for alpha chains and is off target, so its count carries little meaning. V gene TRBV29-1 combines with J gene TRBJ2-1; 10 bases map to TRBD2. Germline CDR1 and CDR2: SQVTM and ANQGSEA. The V gene end was trimmed by 7 bases and the J gene end by 8 bases; junction bases not matched to a gene: 8. This CDR3 has 13 amino acids. DNA of the CDR3: TGCAGCGGTGAGCGGGAGGGCAATGATGAGCAGTTCTTC. Protein: CSGEREGNDEQFF.

This clonotype was found many times. Found in a library prepared for alpha chains, this beta chain is an off-target read, and its abundance has little meaning. The chain couples TRBV20-1 to TRBJ2-2; no clear D gene. Germline V gives CDR1 DFQATT, CDR2 SNEGSKA (reference sequence). The V gene lost 5 bases and the J gene lost 0 bases, with 7 bases spanning the gap. This CDR3 is 13 amino acids long. The CDR3, as DNA: TGCAGTGCTCAGACAACGAACACCGGGGAGCTGTTTTTT. Its protein product is CSAQTTNTGELFF.

Notes on this clonotype: This beta chain is an off-target read within a library intended for alpha chains, so its frequency means little. The J gene is TRBJ2-1, the V gene TRBV11-2, with 13 bases fitting TRBD2. V gave up 5 bases and J gave up 5 bases; unmatched junction bases: 3. The germline V gene encodes CDR1 SGHAT and CDR2 FQNNGV. The CDR3 runs to 15 residues. The CDR3 nucleotides are TGTGCCAGCAGCGGACTAGCGGGAGCAAACAATGAGCAGTTCTTC. It translates to CASSGLAGANNEQFF.

This clonotype was observed a few times. In a library made to pick up alpha chains, this beta chain is a stray read with a size that means little. The chain couples TRBV4-1 to TRBJ2-3, with TRBD2 identical over 10 bases. This CDR3 is built from 15 residues. The ends lost 6 bases at V and 0 bases at J; junction bases unmatched: 3. Looked up from germline, CDR1 is MGHRA and CDR2 is YSYEKL. DNA of the CDR3: TGCGCCAGCAGTGGACTAGCGGATAGCACAGATACGCAGTATTTT. Translating gives CASSGLADSTDTQYF.

This clonotype was seen repeatedly, ten times or more. This beta chain came through as a stray read in a library set up for alpha chains, and its size says little. The CDR3 loop is CSAAEGQTDTQYF. In nucleotides, the CDR3 is TGCAGCGCCGCTGAGGGCCAGACAGATACGCAGTATTTT. The chain recombines TRBV29-1 with TRBJ2-3; possible D gene TRBD2, 5 bases. Trimming shortened V by 7 bases and J by 3 bases, and 14 bases separated the two germline ends. Germline loops: CDR1 SQVTM, CDR2 ANQGSEA. This CDR3 is 13 amino acids long.

This clonotype is classed as medium-sized (0.01 to 0.1%). This beta chain is an off-target read within a library intended for alpha chains, so its frequency means little. The CDR3 protein is CASSWSNEQFF. The CDR3, as DNA: TGTGCCAGCAGCTGGAGCAATGAGCAGTTCTTC. The chain carries TRBV7-6 and TRBJ2-1; D is uncertain. The germline V gene encodes CDR1 SGHVS and CDR2 FNYEAQ. This CDR3 is built from 11 residues. V lost 4 bases and J 6 bases, leaving 4 bases between the germline ends.

This clonotype was counted many times. This beta chain is a stray read from a library made for alpha chains; its abundance is not meaningful. This chain uses TRBV18 with TRBJ2-7; TRBD1 matches 7 bases. V shed 2 bases, J shed 3 bases, and the junction held 4 bases outside the gene matches. The CDR3 consists of 14 residues. Germline lookup yields CDR1 KGHSH and CDR2 LQKENI. The CDR3 region is CASSPRQGLYEQYF. The CDR3 DNA reads TGTGCCAGCTCACCAAGACAGGGCCTCTACGAGCAGTACTTC.

This clonotype is termed medium-sized (0.01 to 0.1%). Little can be read into the size of this beta chain, an off-target read in a library designed for alpha chains. The chain is built from TRBV19 and TRBJ2-1; D is ambiguous. Per germline, CDR1 LNHDA and CDR2 SQIVND (reference sequence). V shed 4 bases and J shed 0 bases, with 10 bases lying between them. CDR3 size: 15 residues. CDR3 nucleotide sequence: TGTGCCAGTAGTAGGACGGATGACTCCTACAATGAGCAGTTCTTC. Protein: CASSRTDDSYNEQFF.

In regard to this clonotype: The library was prepared for alpha chains; this beta chain is a stray read, so its frequency means little. The chain combines TRBV11-2 with TRBJ2-5, with 7 bases aligning to TRBD1. The CDR3 sequence is 15 residues long. Germline values: CDR1 SGHAT, CDR2 FQNNGV. With V trimmed by 0 bases and J by 5 bases, 6 bases remained unmatched. The CDR3 sequence is CASSLDRTGHETQYF. The CDR3 DNA follows: TGTGCCAGCAGCTTAGACCGGACAGGCCACGAGACCCAGTACTTC.

Ten or more counts support this clonotype. This beta chain appears as a stray read in a library generated for alpha chains; its size is not informative. The chain couples TRBV5-6 to TRBJ2-2; no definite D call. The CDR3 runs 12 residues. The V and J ends lost 0 bases and 7 bases respectively, with 4 bases between them. In germline, CDR1 is SGHDT, CDR2 YYEEEE. The CDR3 sequence is CASSLVSGELFF. CDR3 nucleotide sequence: TGTGCCAGCAGCTTGGTTAGCGGGGAGCTGTTTTTT.

In its sample, this clonotype is medium-sized (0.01 to 0.1%). The library was designed around alpha chains, so this beta chain is a stray read whose abundance carries little weight. The CDR3 DNA is TGTGCCAGCAGCCCCGGACAGGGGGAGCGTGAGACCCAGTACTTC. This translates into CASSPGQGERETQYF. The chain uses TRBV28 and TRBJ2-5, with TRBD1 matching 10 bases. The CDR3 length is 15 residues. V lost 6 bases and J lost 5; bases outside the gene matches: 9. Germline assignment: CDR1 MDHEN and CDR2 SYDVKM.

This clonotype was recorded at least ten times. This beta chain came through as a stray read in a library set up for alpha chains, and its size says little. V gene TRBV7-2 combines with J gene TRBJ2-7; TRBD1 or TRBD2 may be the D gene (5 bases each). The CDR3 runs 15 residues. Germline assignment: CDR1 SGHTA and CDR2 FQGNSA. V was shortened by 5 bases and J by 5 bases, with 19 bases between the two germline ends. The CDR3 nucleotides read TGTGCCAGCAGCCAGAACCGGGGCCCCAGCCACGAGCAGTACTTC. It yields the protein CASSQNRGPSHEQYF. Looking up the rest from reference TRBV7-2 and TRBJ2-7 gives the full variable domain: GAGVSQSPSNKVTEKGKDVELRCDPISGHTALYWYRQSLGQGLEFLIYFQGNSAPDKSGLPSDRFSAERTGGSVSTLTIQRTQQEDSAVYLCASSQNRGPSHEQYFGPGTRLTVT.

By frequency in the sample, this clonotype is medium-sized. Since it is a stray read in a library aimed at alpha chains, this beta chain has a size that is not meaningful. The V gene is TRBV7-2, the J gene TRBJ2-7; 7 nucleotides agree with TRBD2. CDR1 and CDR2 from the germline V gene are SGHTA and FQGNSA. The CDR3 totals 14 residues. Trimming removed 5 bases from V and 3 bases from J; junction bases left unmatched: 7. CDR3 region: CASSPNPGGYEQYF. CDR3 nucleotide sequence: TGTGCCAGCAGCCCAAATCCGGGGGGCTACGAGCAGTACTTC.

This clonotype is medium-sized (0.01 to 0.1%) by share. This beta chain came through as a stray read in a library set up for alpha chains, and its size says little. The V and J genes are TRBV20-1 and TRBJ1-1, with a possible D match to TRBD1 (5 bases). Germline lookup yields CDR1 DFQATT and CDR2 SNEGSKA (reference sequence). The CDR3 has 15 residues. V shed 6 bases and J shed 0 bases, with 17 bases lying between them. The CDR3 spells CSAITGLLMNTEAFF. The CDR3, as DNA: TGCAGTGCAATTACGGGACTCCTCATGAACACTGAAGCTTTCTTT.

This clonotype was recorded at least ten times. With the library built for alpha chains, this beta chain is off target and its frequency is not meaningful. This chain links TRBV30 with TRBJ2-3, with TRBD1 matching over 12 bases. The CDR3 extends over 15 amino acids. Germline lookup yields CDR1 GTSNPN and CDR2 SVGIG (reference sequence). V lost 3 bases to trimming and J lost 2 bases; unmatched junction nucleotides: 3. The chain's CDR3 is CAWRGQGAFTDTQYF. DNA of the CDR3: TGTGCCTGGAGGGGACAGGGGGCTTTCACAGATACGCAGTATTTT.

This clonotype ranks as medium-sized. This beta chain is off target for a library built for alpha chains, so its abundance means little. The V and J genes are TRBV6-5 and TRBJ1-1, with D unresolved. The V gene lost 5 bases and the J gene lost 0 bases, with 7 bases spanning the gap. Per germline, CDR1 MNHEY and CDR2 SVGAGI. The length of the CDR3 is 13 residues. The CDR3 sequence: CASSRPMNTEAFF. In DNA form, the CDR3 reads TGTGCCAGCAGTCGCCCCATGAACACTGAAGCTTTCTTT.

In its sample, this clonotype ranks as medium-sized. This beta chain turned up in a library designed for alpha chains; as an off-target read, its abundance says little. V and J are TRBV6-5 and TRBJ2-6; D is uncertain. V dropped 6 bases and J dropped 0 bases, with 9 bases sitting between them. Germline CDR1 reads MNHEY; CDR2 reads SVGAGI. The CDR3 covers 15 residues. For the CDR3, the DNA is TGTGCCAGCAGCCCCGTAGGCTCTGGGGCCAACGTCCTGACTTTC. Residues: CASSPVGSGANVLTF.

This clonotype was observed at least ten times. Little can be read into the size of this beta chain, an off-target read in a library designed for alpha chains. This rearrangement joins TRBV19 to TRBJ1-5, with 7 bases fitting TRBD1. CDR1 and CDR2 from the germline V gene are LNHDA and SQIVND (reference sequence). This CDR3 contains 15 residues. Trimming removed 4 bases from V and 2 bases from J; junction bases left unmatched: 5. CDR3: CASSRQGYGNQPQHF. CDR3 DNA: TGTGCCAGTAGTAGACAGGGCTACGGCAATCAGCCCCAGCATTTT.